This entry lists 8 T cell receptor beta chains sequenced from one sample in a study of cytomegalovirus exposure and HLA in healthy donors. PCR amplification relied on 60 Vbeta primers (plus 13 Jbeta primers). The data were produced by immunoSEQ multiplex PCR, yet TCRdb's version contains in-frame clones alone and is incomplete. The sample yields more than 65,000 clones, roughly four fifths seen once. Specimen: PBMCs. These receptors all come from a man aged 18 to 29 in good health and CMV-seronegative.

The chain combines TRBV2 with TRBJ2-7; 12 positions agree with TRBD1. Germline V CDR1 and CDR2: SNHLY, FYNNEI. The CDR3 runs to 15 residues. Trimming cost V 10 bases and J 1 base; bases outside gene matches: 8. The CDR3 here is CATKEGQGASYEQYF. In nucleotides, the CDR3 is TGTGCCACCAAGGAGGGACAGGGGGCGTCCTACGAGCAGTACTTC.

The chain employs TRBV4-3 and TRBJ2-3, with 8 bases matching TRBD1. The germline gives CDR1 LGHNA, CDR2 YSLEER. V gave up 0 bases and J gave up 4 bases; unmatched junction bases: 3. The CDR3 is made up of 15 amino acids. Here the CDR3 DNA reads TGCGCCAGCAGCCAAGACAGGGGGCTTGCAGATACGCAGTATTTT. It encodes CASSQDRGLADTQYF.

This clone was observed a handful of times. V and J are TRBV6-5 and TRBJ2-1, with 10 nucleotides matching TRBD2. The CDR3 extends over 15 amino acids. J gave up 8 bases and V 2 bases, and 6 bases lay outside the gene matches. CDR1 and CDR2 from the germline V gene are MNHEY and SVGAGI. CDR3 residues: CASSYGLAGADEQFF. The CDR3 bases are TGTGCCAGCAGTTACGGGCTAGCGGGGGCCGATGAGCAGTTCTTC.

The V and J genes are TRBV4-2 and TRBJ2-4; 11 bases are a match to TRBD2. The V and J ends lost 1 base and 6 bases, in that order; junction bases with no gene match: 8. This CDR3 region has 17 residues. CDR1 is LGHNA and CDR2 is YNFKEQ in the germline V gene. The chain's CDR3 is CASSQGFSGTSGNIQYF. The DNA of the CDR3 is TGTGCCAGCAGCCAAGGTTTCAGTGGGACTAGCGGAAACATTCAGTACTTC.

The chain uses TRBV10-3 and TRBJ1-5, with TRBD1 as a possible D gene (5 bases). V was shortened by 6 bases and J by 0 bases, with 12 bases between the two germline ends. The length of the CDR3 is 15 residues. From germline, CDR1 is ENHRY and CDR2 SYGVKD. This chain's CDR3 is CAIRDSQYSNQPQHF. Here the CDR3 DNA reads TGTGCCATCAGAGACAGTCAATATAGCAATCAGCCCCAGCATTTT.

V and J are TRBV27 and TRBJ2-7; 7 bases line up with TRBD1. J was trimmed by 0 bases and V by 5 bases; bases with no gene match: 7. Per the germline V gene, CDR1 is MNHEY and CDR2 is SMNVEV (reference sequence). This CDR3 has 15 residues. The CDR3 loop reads CASSPGGQTSYEQYF. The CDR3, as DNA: TGTGCCAGCAGTCCTGGGGGACAGACCTCCTACGAGCAGTACTTC.

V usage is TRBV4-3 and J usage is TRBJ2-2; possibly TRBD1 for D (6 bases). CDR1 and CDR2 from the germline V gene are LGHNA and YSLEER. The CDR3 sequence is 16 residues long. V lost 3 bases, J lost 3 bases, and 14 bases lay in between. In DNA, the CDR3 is TGCGCCAGCAGCCAGTACAGGGTCGGGCACACCGGGGAGCTGTTTTTT. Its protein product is CASSQYRVGHTGELFF.

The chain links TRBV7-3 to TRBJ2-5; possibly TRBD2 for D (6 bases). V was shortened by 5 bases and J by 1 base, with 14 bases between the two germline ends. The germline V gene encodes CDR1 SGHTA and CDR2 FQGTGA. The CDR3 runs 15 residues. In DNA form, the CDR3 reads TGTGCCAGCAGCCGCGTCGGGAGCCCCCAAGAGACCCAGTACTTC. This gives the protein CASSRVGSPQETQYF.